In this sample, the clone carrying this T cell receptor beta chain turned up once. Its specificity is not known. Trimming removed 6 bases at V and 4 bases at J, with 10 bases between. This CDR3 is built from 13 residues. Per the germline V gene, CDR1 is LGHNT and CDR2 is FRNRAP. The data were obtained in a study of T cell responses to AZD1222 COVID-19 vaccine. Study background: Second doses that came at about 4 or about 12 weeks were put together. General observations from the study: Spike-wide coverage was observed for vaccine-associated CD4 TCRs, with dominant responses at 160-218 and 743-854. Seropositive status at baseline applied to only five or six AZD1222 recipients. Close to half of all spike-specific TCRs reportedly target regions of the variants that are unmutated.

This table comes from immunoSEQ multiplex PCR, and its TCRdb copy is limited to in-frame clones, with some not included. This sample yields about 110,000 clones, of which 85% to 95% are seen a single time; approximately 8% belongs to the top ten. This sequence was found in an adult in good health. The material sequenced was peripheral blood, taken on day 0 of AZD1222 vaccination. The V and J genes are TRBV12-5 and TRBJ2-1, with TRBD1 as a possible D gene (6 bases). Here the CDR3 DNA reads TGTGCTAGTGGCCGGACAGCTTACAATGAGCAGTTCTTC. Translating it yields CASGRTAYNEQFF.